This TCR beta chain was sequenced in a study of shared clonotypes between healthy human individuals. Study summary: CD8 memory received one plate per donor, CD8 naive two, CD4 memory three and CD4 naive three.

Notes on this clone: Antigen: not known.

HIV-negative, healthy adults without recent acute infections or vaccinations were the donors. Only Caucasian adults living in Nashville, Tennessee served as donors. From germline, CDR1 is MDHEN and CDR2 SYDVKM. The CDR3 has 15 residues. V was clipped by 3 bases and J by 4 bases, with 12 bases between them. Whole-study findings and limits: Represented diversity, genetic and exposure-history alike, was limited by few donors.

Data came from immunoSEQ multiplex PCR; TCRdb stores just in-frame clones and leaves some out. In the table there are 2 million to 2.5 million clones, 85% to 95% of which are singletons. This chain links TRBV28 with TRBJ1-4; D may be TRBD1 (6 bases). Sequenced sample: naive CD4+ T cells from PBMCs. The subset was: CD45RA+ positively selected. The sequence was obtained from a man between 18 and 35 years old in good health. Some clones in this sample may be carry-over from other donors' samples. The CDR3 spells CASSFARGINEKLFF. CDR3 bases: TGTGCCAGCAGTTTCGCCAGGGGTATTAATGAAAAACTGTTTTTT.